The TCR beta chain under discussion was sequenced for a study of blood T cell repertoires in COVID-19. Study-level background: The United States, Italy and Spain provided the acute and convalescent COVID-19 samples. PBMCs, B-cell-depleted T cells, or T cells provided the cDNA or gDNA that made up the material.

Germline CDR1 reads KGHSH; CDR2 reads LQKENI. The V gene lost 3 bases and the J gene lost 0 bases, with 15 bases spanning the gap. CDR3 length: 17 amino acids. Per the original data handling: Reference gene primer amplification gave estimated nucleated cell counts. The assay was immunoSEQ multiplex PCR, and TCRdb's table has in-frame clones only and misses some. The V and J calls and clone size are taken from that table; D and trimming were inferred from the DNA. The table lists 200,000 to 300,000 clones, roughly four fifths of them singletons. This receptor was taken from a woman in her fifties or sixties with active or convalescent COVID-19. V and J are TRBV18 and TRBJ2-4, with D tentatively TRBD1 (6 bases). Sequenced: peripheral blood. The CDR3 reads CASSPSEDRVAKNIQYF. In nucleotides, the CDR3 is TGTGCCAGCTCACCCTCAGAGGACAGAGTAGCCAAAAACATTCAGTACTTC.